These 10 T cell receptor beta chains were sequenced from one sample in a study of blood T cell repertoires in COVID-19. Using immunoSEQ multiplex PCR, the repertoire was profiled, and TCRdb retains in-frame clones only, with some absent. This sample has about 330,000 clones, with 70% to 90% found just once. Sample: PBMCs or T cells enriched from blood (not recorded which). The receptors derive from a woman aged 25 to 39 who had recovered from COVID-19.

The rearrangement uses TRBV15 and TRBJ2-3; D remains ambiguous. V was shortened by 4 bases and J by 6 bases, with 11 bases between the two germline ends. Per germline, CDR1 LNHNV and CDR2 YYDKDF (reference sequence). CDR3 length: 13 amino acids. The CDR3 protein is CATSTSQYDTQYF. The CDR3 bases are TGTGCCACCAGCACGAGCCAATATGATACGCAGTATTTT.

The CDR3 region is CATSRERGGGITEAFF. In nucleotides, the CDR3 is TGTGCCACCAGCAGGGAAAGGGGGGGCGGGATCACTGAAGCTTTCTTT. The rearrangement uses TRBV15 and TRBJ1-1, with D possibly matching TRBD1 (6 bases). CDR1 is LNHNV and CDR2 is YYDKDF in the germline V gene (reference sequence). CDR3 length: 16 amino acids. V was pared by 3 bases and J by 4 bases, with 18 bases between.

The V call is TRBV24-1, the J call TRBJ2-7; the match to TRBD1 covers 7 bases. The germline gives CDR1 KGHDR, CDR2 SFDVKD. The J segment lost 2 bases and the V segment lost 4 bases, leaving 7 bases of the junction unmatched. CDR3 length: 15 amino acids. In DNA, the CDR3 is TGTGCCACCAGTGACGTCCGGGACAGTCCCTACGAGCAGTACTTC. The encoded protein is CATSDVRDSPYEQYF.

The chain couples TRBV5-1 to TRBJ2-7; unclear D gene. Per the germline V gene, CDR1 is SGHRS and CDR2 is YFSETQ. The CDR3 is made up of 14 amino acids. V was cut by 0 bases and J by 6 bases, with 13 bases left in between. The CDR3 is CASSLVGTATEQYF. CDR3 sequence (DNA): TGCGCCAGCAGCTTGGTGGGCACTGCTACCGAGCAGTACTTC.

The chain joins TRBV15 to TRBJ2-5; 9 positions match TRBD2. Losses at the gene ends were 2 bases for V and 4 bases for J; bases not matched to a gene: 8. Germline CDR1 is LNHNV and CDR2 is YYDKDF (reference sequence). CDR3 length equals 16 residues. CDR3 coding DNA: TGTGCCACCAGCAGATCCCCGCGGGGGGGGGTAGAGACCCAGTACTTC. As protein: CATSRSPRGGVETQYF.

The V and J genes are TRBV9 and TRBJ1-2; perhaps TRBD1 as D (6 bases). The CDR3 extends over 16 amino acids. The germline V and J ends were trimmed by 0 bases and 0 bases, with 12 bases remaining between them. In germline, CDR1 is SGDLS, CDR2 YYNGEE. The CDR3 sequence is CASSVGLQGSNYGYTF. DNA of the CDR3: TGTGCCAGCAGCGTAGGACTTCAGGGGTCTAACTATGGCTACACCTTC.

In its sample, this clone was seen once. The rearrangement links TRBV19 to TRBJ2-7; the match to TRBD1 covers 7 bases. The V segment lost 5 bases and the J segment 3 bases; nucleotides outside the gene matches: 10. The CDR3 sequence is 15 residues long. Germline V CDR1 and CDR2: LNHDA, SQIVND (reference sequence). CDR3 DNA sequence: TGTGCCAGTAGTTCGACAGGGTGGACAAGCTACGAGCAGTACTTC. Its protein is CASSSTGWTSYEQYF.

The chain combines TRBV2 with TRBJ2-5; possibly TRBD2 for D (5 bases). V was shortened by 7 bases and J by 4 bases, with 13 bases between the two germline ends. The CDR3 spans 13 residues. Germline V gene sequence: CDR1 SNHLY, CDR2 FYNNEI. The chain's CDR3 is CASIPGLRETQYF. The CDR3 DNA is TGTGCCAGCATTCCAGGACTTCGAGAGACCCAGTACTTC.

The V and J genes are TRBV2 and TRBJ1-4, with 7 bases that match TRBD1. The germline CDR1 and CDR2 sequences are SNHLY and FYNNEI. V shed 4 bases and J 8 bases; nucleotides not matched to a gene: 10. The CDR3 contains 15 residues. CDR3 amino acids: CASSALTGQEEKLFF. CDR3 nucleotides: TGTGCCAGCAGTGCCCTGACAGGGCAGGAGGAAAAACTGTTTTTT.

The V and J genes are TRBV6-5 and TRBJ1-2; 7 nucleotides align to TRBD1. V shed 2 bases, J shed 6 bases, and the junction held 9 bases outside the gene matches. The CDR3 spans 15 residues. Per germline, CDR1 MNHEY and CDR2 SVGAGI. The CDR3 region is CASSYGGTARDGYTF. The CDR3 DNA follows: TGTGCCAGCAGTTACGGGGGGACAGCCCGTGATGGCTACACCTTC.